Reported below is one T cell receptor beta chain. Its antigen is unidentified. From germline, CDR1 is SEHNR and CDR2 FQNEAQ (reference sequence). Trimming shortened V by 9 bases and J by 4 bases, and 13 bases separated the two germline ends. This CDR3 has 13 amino acids. The data were taken from a study of molecular identifiers for immune sequencing clone quantification. General observations from the study: Whereas clones above 20 RNA copies held under 1% of naive-cell molecules, they held over 97% of effector molecules.

Sorted cell numbers of about 19,000 to 1,000,000, with 10%, 30% or 50% RNA, served as input for naive CD8 libraries. Naive CD8 T cells, phenotype CD8+CD4-CCR7+CD45RA+, were sorted. Both previously described methods and listed TCR primers were employed to make bulk TCR libraries. TCRdb called the PCR reads again in MiXCR, with one record for every CDR3 protein. The table has approximately 550,000 distinct CDR3 sequences, around 23% seen once. The chain is built from TRBV7-9 and TRBJ1-3; D not resolved. The sequencing input was naive CD8+ T cells from blood, with Jurkat cell RNA spiked in. The subset is: FACS-sorted CD8+CD4-CCR7+CD45RA+ naive T cells. The TCR was taken from a human donor in good health. Some libraries in this study had Jurkat cell RNA spiked in. Here the CDR3 reads CASFLLPGNTIYF. In nucleotides, the CDR3 is TGTGCCAGTTTCCTTCTCCCCGGAAACACCATATATTTT. Full variable domain (missing parts from reference TRBV7-9 and TRBJ1-3): DTGVSQNPRHKITKRGQNVTFRCDPISEHNRLYWYRQTLGQGPEFLTYFQNEAQLEKSRLLSDRFSAERPKGSFSTLEIQRTEQGDSAMYLCASFLLPGNTIYFGEGSWLTVV.